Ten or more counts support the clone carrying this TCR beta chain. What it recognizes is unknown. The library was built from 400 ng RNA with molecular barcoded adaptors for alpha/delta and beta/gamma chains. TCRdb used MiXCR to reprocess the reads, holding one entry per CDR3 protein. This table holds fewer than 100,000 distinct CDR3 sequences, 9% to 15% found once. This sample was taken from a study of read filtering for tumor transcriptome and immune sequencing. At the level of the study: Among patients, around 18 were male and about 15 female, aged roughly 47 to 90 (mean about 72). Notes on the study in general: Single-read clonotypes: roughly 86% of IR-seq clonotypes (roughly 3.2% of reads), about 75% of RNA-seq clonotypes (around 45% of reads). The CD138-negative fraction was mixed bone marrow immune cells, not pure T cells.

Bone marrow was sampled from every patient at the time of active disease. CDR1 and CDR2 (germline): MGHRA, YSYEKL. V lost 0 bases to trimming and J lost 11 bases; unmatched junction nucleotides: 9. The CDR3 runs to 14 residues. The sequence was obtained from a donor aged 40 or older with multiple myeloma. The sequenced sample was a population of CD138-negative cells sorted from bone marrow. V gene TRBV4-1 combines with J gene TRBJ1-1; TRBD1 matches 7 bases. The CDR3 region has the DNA TGCGCCAGCAGCCAAGATCGGGACAGCTTTTTTGCTTTCTTT. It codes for CASSQDRDSFFAFF.